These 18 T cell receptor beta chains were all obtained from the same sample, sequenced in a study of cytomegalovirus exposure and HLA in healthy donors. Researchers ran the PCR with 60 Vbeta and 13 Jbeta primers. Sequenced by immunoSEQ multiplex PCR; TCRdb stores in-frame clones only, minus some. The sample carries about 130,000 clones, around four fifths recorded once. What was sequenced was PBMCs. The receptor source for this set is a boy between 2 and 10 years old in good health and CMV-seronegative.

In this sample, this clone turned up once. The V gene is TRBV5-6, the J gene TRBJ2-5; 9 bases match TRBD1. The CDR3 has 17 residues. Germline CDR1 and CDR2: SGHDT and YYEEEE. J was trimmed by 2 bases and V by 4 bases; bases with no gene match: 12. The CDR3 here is CASSTGTGRISQETQYF. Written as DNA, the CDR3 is TGTGCCAGCAGCACCGGGACAGGGAGAATTTCGCAAGAGACCCAGTACTTC.

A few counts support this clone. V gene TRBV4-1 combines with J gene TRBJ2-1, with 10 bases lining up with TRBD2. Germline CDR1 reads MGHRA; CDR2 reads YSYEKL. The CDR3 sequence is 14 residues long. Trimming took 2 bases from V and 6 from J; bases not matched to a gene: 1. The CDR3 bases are TGCGCCAGCAGCCAACTAGCGGGAGCCAATGAGCAGTTCTTC. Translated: CASSQLAGANEQFF.

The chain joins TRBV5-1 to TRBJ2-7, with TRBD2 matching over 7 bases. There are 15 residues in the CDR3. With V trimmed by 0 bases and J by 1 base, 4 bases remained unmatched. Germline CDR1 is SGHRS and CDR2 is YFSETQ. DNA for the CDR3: TGCGCCAGCAGCTTGGATGGCGGGGGATCCTACGAGCAGTACGTC. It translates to CASSLDGGGSYEQYV.

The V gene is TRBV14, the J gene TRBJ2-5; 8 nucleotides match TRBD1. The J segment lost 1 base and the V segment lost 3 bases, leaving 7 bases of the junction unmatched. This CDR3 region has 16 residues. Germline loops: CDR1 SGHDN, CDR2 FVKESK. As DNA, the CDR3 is TGTGCCAGCAGCCATAACCTGGACAGGGTCCAAGAGACCCAGTACTTC. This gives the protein CASSHNLDRVQETQYF. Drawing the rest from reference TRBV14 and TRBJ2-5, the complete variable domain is EAGVTQFPSHSVIEKGQTVTLRCDPISGHDNLYWYRRVMGKEIKFLLHFVKESKQDESGMPNNRFLAERTGGTYSTLKVQPAELEDSGVYFCASSHNLDRVQETQYFGPGTRLLVL.

The CDR3 reads CATQVGTGAYNSPLHF. Here the CDR3 DNA reads TGTGCCACCCAGGTGGGGACAGGAGCTTATAATTCACCCCTCCACTTT. This sequence joins TRBV25-1 and TRBJ1-6, with TRBD1 matching 8 bases. The CDR3 sequence is 16 residues long. Losses at the gene ends were 10 bases for V and 4 bases for J; bases not matched to a gene: 12. From germline, CDR1 is MGHDK and CDR2 SYGVNS.

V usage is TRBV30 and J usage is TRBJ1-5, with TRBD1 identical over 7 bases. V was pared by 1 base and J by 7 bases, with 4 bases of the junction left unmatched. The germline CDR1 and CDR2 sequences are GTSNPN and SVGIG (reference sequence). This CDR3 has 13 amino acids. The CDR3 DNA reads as TGTGCCTGGAGTGAGGGGGCCCTCCAGCCCCAGCATTTT. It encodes CAWSEGALQPQHF.

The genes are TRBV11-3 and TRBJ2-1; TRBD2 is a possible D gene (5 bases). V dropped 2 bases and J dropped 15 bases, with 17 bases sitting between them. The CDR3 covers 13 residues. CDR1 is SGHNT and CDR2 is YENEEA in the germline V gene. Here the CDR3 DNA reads TGTGCCAGCAGCTTACCCCCGGGAAATCGTTTGTTCTTC. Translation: CASSLPPGNRLFF.

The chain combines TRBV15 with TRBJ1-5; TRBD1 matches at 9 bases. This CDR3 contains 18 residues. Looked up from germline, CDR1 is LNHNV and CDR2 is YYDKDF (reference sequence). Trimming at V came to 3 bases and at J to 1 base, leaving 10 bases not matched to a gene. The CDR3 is CATSRDLQGASSNQPQHF. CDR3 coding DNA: TGTGCCACCAGCAGGGACTTACAGGGGGCGTCGAGCAATCAGCCCCAGCATTTT.

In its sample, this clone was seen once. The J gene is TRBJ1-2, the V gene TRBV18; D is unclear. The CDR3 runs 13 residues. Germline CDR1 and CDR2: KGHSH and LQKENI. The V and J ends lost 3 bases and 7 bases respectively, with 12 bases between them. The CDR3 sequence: CASSPYWSPGYTF. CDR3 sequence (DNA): TGTGCCAGCTCACCCTACTGGTCTCCTGGCTACACCTTC.

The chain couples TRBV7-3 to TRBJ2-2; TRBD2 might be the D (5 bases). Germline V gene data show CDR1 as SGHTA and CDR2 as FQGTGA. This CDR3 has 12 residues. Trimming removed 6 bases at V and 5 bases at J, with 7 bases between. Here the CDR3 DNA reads TGTGCCAGCAGGTCGGGGACCGGGGAGCTGTTTTTT. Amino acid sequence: CASRSGTGELFF. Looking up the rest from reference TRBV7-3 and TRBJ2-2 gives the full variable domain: GAGVSQTPSNKVTEKGKYVELRCDPISGHTALYWYRQSLGQGPEFLIYFQGTGAADDSGLPNDRFFAVRPEGSVSTLKIQRTERGDSAVYLCASRSGTGELFFGEGSRLTVL.

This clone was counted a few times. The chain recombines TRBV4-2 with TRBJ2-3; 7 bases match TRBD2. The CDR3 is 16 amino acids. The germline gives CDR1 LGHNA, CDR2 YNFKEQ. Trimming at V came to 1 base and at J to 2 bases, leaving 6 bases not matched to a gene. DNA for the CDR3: TGTGCCAGCAGCCAAGGTGAGCGGGGACCCACAGATACGCAGTATTTT. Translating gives CASSQGERGPTDTQYF.

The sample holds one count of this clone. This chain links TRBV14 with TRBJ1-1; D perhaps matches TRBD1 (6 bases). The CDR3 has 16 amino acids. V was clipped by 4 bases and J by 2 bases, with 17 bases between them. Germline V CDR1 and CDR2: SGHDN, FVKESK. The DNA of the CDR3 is TGTGCCAGCAGCCCGAGGACAGTAGTACGAAACACTGAAGCTTTCTTT. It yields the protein CASSPRTVVRNTEAFF. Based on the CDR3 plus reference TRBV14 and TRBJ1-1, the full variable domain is EAGVTQFPSHSVIEKGQTVTLRCDPISGHDNLYWYRRVMGKEIKFLLHFVKESKQDESGMPNNRFLAERTGGTYSTLKVQPAELEDSGVYFCASSPRTVVRNTEAFFGQGTRLTVV.

CDR3 sequence reads: CASSSLFRQDEQYF. CDR3 nucleotide sequence: TGTGCCAGCAGTTCTCTCTTCAGACAGGACGAGCAGTACTTC. The chain recombines TRBV27 with TRBJ2-7, with a tentative D call TRBD1 (6 bases). V was pared by 4 bases and J by 5 bases, with 15 bases between. The germline V gene has CDR1 MNHEY and CDR2 SMNVEV (reference sequence). The CDR3 contains 14 residues.

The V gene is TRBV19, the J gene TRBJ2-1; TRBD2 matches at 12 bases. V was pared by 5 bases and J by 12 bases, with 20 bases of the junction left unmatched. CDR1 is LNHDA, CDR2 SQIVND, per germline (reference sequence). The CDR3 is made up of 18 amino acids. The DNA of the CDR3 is TGTGCCAGTAGTCCCCACCGGGGGCTAGCGGGGGGGAATAGGTGGCAGTTCTTC. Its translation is CASSPHRGLAGGNRWQFF.

CDR3 sequence reads: CASSLVGRGGTQETQYF. In nucleotides, the CDR3 is TGTGCCAGCAGCTTAGTTGGGCGGGGGGGAACCCAAGAGACCCAGTACTTC. The chain couples TRBV5-4 to TRBJ2-5; 9 positions match TRBD2. This CDR3 has 17 residues. CDR1 is SGHNT, CDR2 YYREEE, per germline (reference sequence). With 2 bases clipped from V and 1 base from J, the junction kept 9 bases outside the gene matches.

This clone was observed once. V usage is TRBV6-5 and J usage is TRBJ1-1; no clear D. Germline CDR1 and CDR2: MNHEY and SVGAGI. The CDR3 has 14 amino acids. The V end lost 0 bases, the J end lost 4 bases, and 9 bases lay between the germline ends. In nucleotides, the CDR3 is TGTGCCAGCAGTTACTCGGTCTTCAGCACTGAAGCTTTCTTT. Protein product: CASSYSVFSTEAFF.

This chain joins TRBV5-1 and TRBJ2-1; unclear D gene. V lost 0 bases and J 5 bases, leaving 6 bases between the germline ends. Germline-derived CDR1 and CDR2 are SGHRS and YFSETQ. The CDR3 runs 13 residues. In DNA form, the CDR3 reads TGCGCCAGCAGCTTGGGCGGCGACAATGAGCAGTTCTTC. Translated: CASSLGGDNEQFF.

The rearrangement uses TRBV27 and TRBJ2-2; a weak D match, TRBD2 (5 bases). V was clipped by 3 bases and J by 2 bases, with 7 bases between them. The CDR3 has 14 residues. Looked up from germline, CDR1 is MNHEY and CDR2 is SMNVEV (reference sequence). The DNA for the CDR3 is TGTGCCAGCAGTTTCGGGATAAACACCGGGGAGCTGTTTTTT. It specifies CASSFGINTGELFF.